The clone carrying this T cell receptor (beta chain) was seen just once. In the authors' methods: Amplification with reference gene primers provided the estimates of nucleated cell counts. The protocol was immunoSEQ multiplex PCR, while the TCRdb copy is restricted to in-frame clones and leaves out a portion. That table gives V, J and clone size, and the DNA gave D and trimming. This sample has about 180,000 clones; roughly 88% occur once, and the top ten carry approximately 9.4%. The participants were between about 18 and 90 years old and came from some 25 US areas. For recovered donors of Cohort 3, there were two negative PCRs, clearance, or symptom resolution. CDR3 size: 16 residues. V shed 2 bases and J 3 bases; nucleotides not matched to a gene: 7. Germline V gene lookup returns CDR1 SGHNT and CDR2 YYREEE (reference sequence). This entry belongs to a study of blood T cell repertoires in COVID-19. Study context: Nucleic acid was either cDNA or gDNA, and it came from T cells, B-cell-depleted T cells, or PBMCs.

The sequencing sample was made of PBMCs or T cells enriched from blood (not recorded which). The chain combines TRBV5-4 with TRBJ2-7; TRBD2 matches 11 bases. The sequence came from a woman aged 18-30 years who had recovered from COVID-19. The CDR3 sequence: CASSLPTSGSYYEQYF. CDR3 nucleotide sequence: TGTGCCAGCAGCTTACCCACTAGCGGGAGTTACTACGAGCAGTACTTC. Using reference TRBV5-4 and TRBJ2-7 for the parts outside the CDR3, the full variable domain is ETGVTQSPTHLIKTRGQQVTLRCSSQSGHNTVSWYQQALGQGPQFIFQYYREEENGRGNFPPRFSGLQFPNYSSELNVNALELDDSALYLCASSLPTSGSYYEQYFGPGTRLTVT.